The rows below give T cell receptor beta chains drawn from one sample of a study of beta chain features in type 1 diabetes. Libraries were prepared by immunoSEQ multiplex PCR; TCRdb keeps only in-frame clonotypes and omits some of them. The table has more than 250,000 clones, around 24% seen once. Input material: naive CD4+ T cells from blood. The receptors originated from a young woman with type 1 diabetes. Both conserved end residues are part of each CDR3. D genes are given only for firm matches. Not all rows give a size; the values are once, few, many and, for expanded clones, a class.

clone_size: -
d_call: -
v_call: TRBV13
j_call: TRBJ2-7
cdr3_nt: TGTGCCAGCAGCTACGGGGACTTCAATTACGAGCAGTACTTC
cdr3_aa: CASSYGDFNYEQYF

clone_size: -
d_call: -
v_call: TRBV9
j_call: TRBJ1-2
cdr3_nt: TGTGCCAGCAGCGTAGAGGTCCTAACAGGAGTTGGCTATGGCTACACCTTC
cdr3_aa: CASSVEVLTGVGYGYTF

clone_size: few
d_call: -
v_call: TRBV27
j_call: TRBJ1-2
cdr3_nt: TGTGCCAGCAGTCTACGACGGGGAATAGGAATAGCTAACTATGGCTACACCTTC
cdr3_aa: CASSLRRGIGIANYGYTF

clone_size: few
d_call: -
v_call: TRBV5-6
j_call: TRBJ2-3
cdr3_nt: TGTGCCAGCAGTTTACTCGGCCCTACAGGGACAGATACGCAGTATTTT
cdr3_aa: CASSLLGPTGTDTQYF

clone_size: few
d_call: TRBD2
v_call: TRBV28
j_call: TRBJ2-3
cdr3_nt: TGTGCCAGCAGTTTGGCGACTAGCGGGAAACCTACAGATACGCAGTATTTT
cdr3_aa: CASSLATSGKPTDTQYF

clone_size: -
d_call: TRBD2
v_call: TRBV10-1
j_call: TRBJ2-1
cdr3_nt: TGCGCCAGCAGTGTGGCGGGAGCCCTCTACAATGAGCAGTTCTTC
cdr3_aa: CASSVAGALYNEQFF

clone_size: -
d_call: TRBD2
v_call: TRBV9
j_call: TRBJ2-3
cdr3_nt: TGTGCCAGCAGCCTAATGACTAGCCAACTCAATACGCAGTATTTT
cdr3_aa: CASSLMTSQLNTQYF

clone_size: -
d_call: -
v_call: TRBV29-1
j_call: TRBJ2-2
cdr3_nt: TGCAGTTGTAGGGACTACACCGGGGAGCTGTTTTTT
cdr3_aa: CSCRDYTGELFF

clone_size: few
d_call: -
v_call: TRBV10-3
j_call: TRBJ1-2
cdr3_nt: TGTGCCATCAGTCTACAGGGAATTAACTATGGCTACACCTTC
cdr3_aa: CAISLQGINYGYTF

clone_size: few
d_call: TRBD2
v_call: TRBV7-2
j_call: TRBJ2-1
cdr3_nt: TGTGCCAGCAGCTTAGGTCTAGCGGGAGGGTATGAGCAGTTCTTC
cdr3_aa: CASSLGLAGGYEQFF

clone_size: -
d_call: -
v_call: TRBV9
j_call: TRBJ1-2
cdr3_nt: TGTGCCAGCAGCGTAGGTCATACGGGCTATGGCTACACCTTC
cdr3_aa: CASSVGHTGYGYTF

clone_size: few
d_call: -
v_call: TRBV7-6
j_call: TRBJ1-2
cdr3_nt: TGTGCCAGCAGCAAGGACAGCAATGGCTACACCTTC
cdr3_aa: CASSKDSNGYTF

clone_size: few
d_call: -
v_call: TRBV30
j_call: TRBJ2-1
cdr3_nt: TGTGCCTGGAGTGTAACAGGCATTGAGCAGTTCTTC
cdr3_aa: CAWSVTGIEQFF

clone_size: few
d_call: -
v_call: TRBV28
j_call: TRBJ2-5
cdr3_nt: TGTGCCAGCAGTGTCGGGACTGCACAAGAGACCCAGTACTTC
cdr3_aa: CASSVGTAQETQYF

clone_size: few
d_call: TRBD1
v_call: TRBV4-1
j_call: TRBJ2-7
cdr3_nt: TGCGCCAGCAGCCAAGGGTCTATTCCGGGACAGACCTACGAGCAGTACTTC
cdr3_aa: CASSQGSIPGQTYEQYF

clone_size: few
d_call: TRBD1
v_call: TRBV11-2
j_call: TRBJ2-2
cdr3_nt: TGTGCCAGCAGCTGGGGGGACAGGAAGACCGGGGAGCTGTTTTTT
cdr3_aa: CASSWGDRKTGELFF

clone_size: -
d_call: TRBD1
v_call: TRBV7-9
j_call: TRBJ2-5
cdr3_nt: TGTGCCAGCAGCTCCCAACAGGGGGAAGAGACCCAGTACTTC
cdr3_aa: CASSSQQGEETQYF

clone_size: few
d_call: TRBD2
v_call: TRBV29-1
j_call: TRBJ2-5
cdr3_nt: TGCAGCGCCCTTTCTAGCGGACAAGAGACCCAGTACTTC
cdr3_aa: CSALSSGQETQYF

clone_size: few
d_call: -
v_call: TRBV29-1
j_call: TRBJ1-4
cdr3_nt: TGCAGCGTTGCGGGAAGAGCCAATGAAAAACTGTTTTTT
cdr3_aa: CSVAGRANEKLFF

clone_size: few
d_call: TRBD2
v_call: TRBV30
j_call: TRBJ2-5
cdr3_nt: TGTGCCTGGAGGGGAGGGTCTGGGACCCAGTACTTC
cdr3_aa: CAWRGGSGTQYF

clone_size: -
d_call: -
v_call: TRBV5-1
j_call: TRBJ2-2
cdr3_nt: TGCGCCAGCAGCTCCCCAGGGTATCGGGAGCTGTTTTTT
cdr3_aa: CASSSPGYRELFF

clone_size: -
d_call: TRBD1
v_call: TRBV2
j_call: TRBJ1-1
cdr3_nt: TGTGCCAGCAGTTGGGACAGGGACACTGAAGCTTTCTTT
cdr3_aa: CASSWDRDTEAFF

clone_size: -
d_call: -
v_call: TRBV28
j_call: TRBJ2-1
cdr3_nt: TGTGCCAGCAGTCACCACGGTGGGGGCTTCGACAATGAGCAGTTCTTC
cdr3_aa: CASSHHGGGFDNEQFF

clone_size: few
d_call: -
v_call: TRBV15
j_call: TRBJ1-5
cdr3_nt: TGTGCCACCAGCAGAGAACTACTGCAGGGGAATAGCAATCAGCCCCAGCATTTT
cdr3_aa: CATSRELLQGNSNQPQHF

clone_size: few
d_call: -
v_call: TRBV18
j_call: TRBJ1-3
cdr3_nt: TGTGCCAGCTCACCGGGAGAATGGGGAAACACCATATATTTT
cdr3_aa: CASSPGEWGNTIYF

clone_size: -
d_call: -
v_call: TRBV13
j_call: TRBJ2-1
cdr3_nt: TGTGCCAGCAGCCGCCGGACAGCTTACAATGAGCAGTTCTTC
cdr3_aa: CASSRRTAYNEQFF

clone_size: -
d_call: -
v_call: TRBV9
j_call: TRBJ2-5
cdr3_nt: TGTGCCAGCAGCGTAGGTGCTAGCGCGCACAAAGAGACCCAGTACTTC
cdr3_aa: CASSVGASAHKETQYF

clone_size: -
d_call: TRBD1
v_call: TRBV29-1
j_call: TRBJ2-5
cdr3_nt: TGCAGCGTTGGGACAGGGGGCTGGGAGACCCAGTACTTC
cdr3_aa: CSVGTGGWETQYF

clone_size: -
d_call: -
v_call: TRBV6-1
j_call: TRBJ2-7
cdr3_nt: TGTGCCAGCAGTATCCTCTCCTACGAGCAGTACTTC
cdr3_aa: CASSILSYEQYF

clone_size: few
d_call: -
v_call: TRBV7-9
j_call: TRBJ1-5
cdr3_nt: TGTGCCAGCAGCCCTGGGGGTGGCAGGGGTAGCAATCAGCCCCAGCATTTT
cdr3_aa: CASSPGGGRGSNQPQHF

clone_size: -
d_call: -
v_call: TRBV5-6
j_call: TRBJ2-3
cdr3_nt: TGTGCCAGCAGCCGCGGTAAGGTTACGCAGTATTTT
cdr3_aa: CASSRGKVTQYF